This TCR beta chain was captured by sequencing in a study of blood T cells in healthy people across ages. For the study at large: Using template switching, researchers captured about one barcoded beta molecule for each two T cells. The study's findings and limits: Unsorted PBMCs ruled out conclusive naive versus antigen-experienced comparison.

The sample holds a few counts of this clonotype. The antigen is not known. Alongside a J-beta primer mix, a sample-barcoded 5' primer served in a second PCR lasting roughly 7 to 11 cycles. TCRdb fed the 5' RACE reads into MiXCR, producing one record per CDR3 protein. Among about 1,500,000 distinct CDR3 sequences, approximately 28% were seen once, and the ten largest hold 7.7%. V was trimmed by 5 bases and J by 8 bases, leaving 15 bases between them. This CDR3 comprises 13 residues. This clonotype was sampled from a woman younger than 45 in good health. The chain combines TRBV12-3 or TRBV12-4 with TRBJ1-2, with D possibly being TRBD1 (5 bases). Source material: blood. The CDR3 DNA is TGTGCCAGCAGTACTATCAGGGTAAACGGCTACACCTTC. Protein sequence: CASSTIRVNGYTF.